This T cell receptor (beta chain) was sequenced in a study of CD8+CD57+ T cells in acquired aplastic anemia. Patients chosen for sequencing had shown CD8+CD57+ cell expansion by flow cytometry. The study profiled TCR beta VDJ and CDR3 using genomic DNA as template. TCRdb redid the calling of the reads with MiXCR, one entry per CDR3 protein. Found here are under 200,000 distinct CDR3 sequences, around 48% of them singletons; the top ten hold about 1.8%. In its sample, this clonotype was seen a few times. The antigen is unknown. Trimming took off 5 bases at V and 4 bases at J, with 3 bases between the two ends. Germline V gene data show CDR1 as SEHNR and CDR2 as FQNEAQ (reference sequence). CDR3 length: 12 residues. Notes on the study in general: CD8+ Simpson's diversity did not differ significantly between patients and controls.

The sequenced material came from sorted CD4+, CD8+, or CD8+CD57+ T cells (not recorded which) from PBMCs. This receptor was identified in a human donor with aplastic anemia. V usage is TRBV7-9 and J usage is TRBJ1-6; the D is unclear. CDR3 in amino acids: CASSVYNSPLHF. The DNA for the CDR3 is TGTGCCAGCAGCGTATATAATTCACCCCTCCACTTT.